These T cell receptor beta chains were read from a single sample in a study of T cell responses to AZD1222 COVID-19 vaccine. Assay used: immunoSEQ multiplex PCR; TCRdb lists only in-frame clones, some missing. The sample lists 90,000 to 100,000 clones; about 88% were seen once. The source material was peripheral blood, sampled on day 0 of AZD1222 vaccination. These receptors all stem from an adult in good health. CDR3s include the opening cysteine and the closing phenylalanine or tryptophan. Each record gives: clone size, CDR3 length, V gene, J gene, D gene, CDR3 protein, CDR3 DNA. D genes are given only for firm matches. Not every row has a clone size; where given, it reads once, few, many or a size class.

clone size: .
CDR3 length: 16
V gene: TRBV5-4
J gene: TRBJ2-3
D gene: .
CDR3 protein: CASSLKMGTYTDTQYF
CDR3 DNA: TGTGCCAGCAGCCTCAAGATGGGGACATACACAGATACGCAGTATTTT

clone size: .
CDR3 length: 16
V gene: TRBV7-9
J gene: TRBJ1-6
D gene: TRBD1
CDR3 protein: CASSLGGQGAGPPLHF
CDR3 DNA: TGTGCCAGCAGCTTAGGAGGACAGGGGGCGGGGCCACCCCTCCACTTT

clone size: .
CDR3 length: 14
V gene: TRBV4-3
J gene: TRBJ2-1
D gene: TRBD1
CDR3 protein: CASSLRQGDNEQFF
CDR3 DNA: TGCGCCAGCAGCCTGAGACAGGGTGACAATGAGCAGTTCTTC

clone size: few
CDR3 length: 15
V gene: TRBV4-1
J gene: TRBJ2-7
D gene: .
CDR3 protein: CASSQDPRQIYEQYF
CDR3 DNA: TGCGCCAGCAGCCAAGATCCGAGGCAGATCTACGAGCAGTACTTC

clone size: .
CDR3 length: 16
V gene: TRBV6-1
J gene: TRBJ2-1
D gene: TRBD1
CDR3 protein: CASSVELGQIYNEQFF
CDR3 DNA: TGTGCCAGCAGTGTAGAGTTGGGACAGATTTACAATGAGCAGTTCTTC

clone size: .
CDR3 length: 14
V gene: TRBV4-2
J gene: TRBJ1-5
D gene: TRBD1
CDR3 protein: CASSPTGGAGPQHF
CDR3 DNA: TGTGCCAGCAGCCCCACAGGGGGCGCGGGGCCCCAGCATTTT

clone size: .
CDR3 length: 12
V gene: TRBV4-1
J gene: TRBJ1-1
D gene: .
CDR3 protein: CASSQEGGEAFF
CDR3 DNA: TGCGCCAGCAGCCAAGAGGGCGGTGAAGCTTTCTTT

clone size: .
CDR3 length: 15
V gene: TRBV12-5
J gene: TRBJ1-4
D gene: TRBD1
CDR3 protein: CASGLAGTVNEKLFF
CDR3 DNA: TGTGCTAGTGGCTTAGCCGGGACAGTTAATGAAAAACTGTTTTTT

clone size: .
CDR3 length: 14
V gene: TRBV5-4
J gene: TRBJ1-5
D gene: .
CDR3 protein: CASSPGAGNQPQHF
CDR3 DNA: TGTGCCAGCAGCCCTGGGGCAGGCAATCAGCCCCAGCATTTT

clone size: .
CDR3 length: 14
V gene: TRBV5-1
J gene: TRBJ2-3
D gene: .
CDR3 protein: CASIRGGSTDTQYF
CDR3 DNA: TGCGCCAGCATCCGAGGGGGGTCGACAGATACGCAGTATTTT

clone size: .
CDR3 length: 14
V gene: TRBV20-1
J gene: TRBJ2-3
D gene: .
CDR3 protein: CSASPAGHTDTQYF
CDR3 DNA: TGCAGTGCTAGTCCAGCGGGCCACACAGATACGCAGTATTTT

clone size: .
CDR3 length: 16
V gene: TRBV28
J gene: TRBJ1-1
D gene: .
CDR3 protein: CASTTRGAVGDTEAFF
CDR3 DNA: TGTGCCAGCACTACCCGAGGGGCGGTTGGAGACACTGAAGCTTTCTTT

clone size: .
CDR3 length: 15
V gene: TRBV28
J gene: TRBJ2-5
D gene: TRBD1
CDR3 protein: CASNPTSQGQETQYF
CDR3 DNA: TGTGCCAGCAACCCAACCTCACAGGGGCAAGAGACCCAGTACTTC

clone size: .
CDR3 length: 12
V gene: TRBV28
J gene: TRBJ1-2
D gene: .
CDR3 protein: CASIEGLHGYTF
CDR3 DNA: TGTGCCAGCATCGAGGGGCTCCATGGCTACACCTTC

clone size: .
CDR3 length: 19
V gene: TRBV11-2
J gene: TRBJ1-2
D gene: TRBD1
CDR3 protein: CASSLVGRRRGSDNYGYTF
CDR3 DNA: TGTGCCAGCAGCTTAGTAGGGCGACGCAGGGGGTCTGATAACTATGGCTACACCTTC

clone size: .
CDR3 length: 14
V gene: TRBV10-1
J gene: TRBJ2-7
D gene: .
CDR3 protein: CASSAVPGGYEQYF
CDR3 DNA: TGCGCCAGCAGTGCGGTGCCAGGGGGGTACGAGCAGTACTTC

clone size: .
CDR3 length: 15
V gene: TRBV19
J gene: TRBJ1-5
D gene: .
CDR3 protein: CASSIKGNANQPQHF
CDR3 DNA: TGTGCCAGTAGTATTAAGGGTAATGCCAATCAGCCCCAGCATTTT

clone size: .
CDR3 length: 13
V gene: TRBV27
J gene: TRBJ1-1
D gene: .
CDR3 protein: CASRNRAAGGAFF
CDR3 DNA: TGTGCCAGCAGGAACCGGGCCGCCGGTGGTGCTTTCTTT

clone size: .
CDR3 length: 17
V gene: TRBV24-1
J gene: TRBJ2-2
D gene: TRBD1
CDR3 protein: CATSDLADRGGTGELFF
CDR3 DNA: TGTGCCACCAGTGATTTAGCGGACAGGGGAGGCACCGGGGAGCTGTTTTTT

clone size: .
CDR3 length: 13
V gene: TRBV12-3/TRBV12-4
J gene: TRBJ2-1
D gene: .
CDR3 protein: CASSLVPDNEQFF
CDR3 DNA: TGTGCCAGCAGTTTAGTACCGGATAATGAGCAGTTCTTC

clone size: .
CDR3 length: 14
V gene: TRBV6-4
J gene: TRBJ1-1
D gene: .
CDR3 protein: CASRSTNRATEAFF
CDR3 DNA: TGTGCCAGCAGATCAACGAATAGGGCCACTGAAGCTTTCTTT

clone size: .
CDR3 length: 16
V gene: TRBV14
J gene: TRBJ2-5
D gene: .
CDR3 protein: CASSQPQGREWETQYF
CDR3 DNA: TGTGCCAGCAGCCAACCCCAGGGCAGGGAATGGGAGACCCAGTACTTC

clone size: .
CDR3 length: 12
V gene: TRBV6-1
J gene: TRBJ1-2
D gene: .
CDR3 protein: CASSDNNYGYTF
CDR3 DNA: TGTGCCAGCAGTGATAATAACTATGGCTACACCTTC

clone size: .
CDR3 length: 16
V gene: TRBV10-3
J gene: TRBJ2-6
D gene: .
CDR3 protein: CAIKGDTRSGANVLTF
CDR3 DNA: TGTGCCATCAAGGGGGACACTCGCTCTGGGGCCAACGTCCTGACTTTC

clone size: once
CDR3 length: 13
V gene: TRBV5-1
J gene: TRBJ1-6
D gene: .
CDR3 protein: CASSLEVGLSLHF
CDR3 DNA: TGCGCCAGCAGCTTGGAGGTCGGATTGTCCCTCCACTTT

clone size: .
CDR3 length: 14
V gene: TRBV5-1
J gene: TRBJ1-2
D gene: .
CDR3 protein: CASSLMPANYGYTF
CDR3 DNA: TGCGCCAGCAGCCTGATGCCAGCGAACTATGGCTACACCTTC